These 5 T cell receptor beta chains came from one sample sequenced in a study of cytomegalovirus exposure and HLA in healthy donors. Both 60 Vbeta primers and 13 Jbeta primers went into the PCR. Profiling relied on immunoSEQ multiplex PCR, and the TCRdb table lists in-frame clones only, not all of them. The table records 170,000 or so clones, 80% of them present only once. What was sequenced was PBMCs. The receptors shown here come from a boy under 18 in good health and CMV-seronegative.

This clone was observed a few times. The rearrangement joins TRBV11-3 to TRBJ2-7; unclear D gene. The V gene's germline CDR1 is SGHNT and CDR2 YENEEA. The CDR3 runs to 11 residues. The V end lost 5 bases, the J end lost 2 bases, and 4 bases lay between the germline ends. CDR3 in amino acids: CASSATYEQYF. In DNA form, the CDR3 reads TGTGCCAGCAGCGCGACCTACGAGCAGTACTTC.

J is TRBJ1-1 and V is TRBV30; possibly TRBD1 for D (5 bases). This CDR3 region has 14 residues. CDR1 and CDR2 (germline): GTSNPN, SVGIG (reference sequence). Trimming shortened V by 2 bases and J by 3 bases, and 13 bases separated the two germline ends. CDR3 region: CAWSLSLRDTEAFF. In DNA form, the CDR3 reads TGTGCCTGGAGTCTGTCGCTCAGGGACACTGAAGCTTTCTTT.

The J gene is TRBJ1-4, the V gene TRBV12-5; tentatively, D is TRBD1 (5 bases). Germline values: CDR1 LGHNT, CDR2 FRNRAP. V was clipped by 0 bases and J by 8 bases, with 16 bases between them. The CDR3 contains 16 residues. The CDR3 is CASGLVLGRAGEKLFF. The CDR3 nucleotides are TGTGCTAGTGGTTTGGTACTCGGCAGGGCTGGGGAAAAACTGTTTTTT.

V and J are TRBV7-6 and TRBJ2-3, with unresolved D. This CDR3 contains 13 residues. Germline lookup yields CDR1 SGHVS and CDR2 FNYEAQ. V dropped 2 bases and J dropped 3 bases, with 6 bases sitting between them. CDR3 bases: TGTGCCAGCAGCTTACAGTGGACAGATACGCAGTATTTT. Translated, it gives CASSLQWTDTQYF.

The V gene is TRBV4-1, the J gene TRBJ2-3; 10 nucleotides agree with TRBD1. Germline V gene sequence: CDR1 MGHRA, CDR2 YSYEKL. This CDR3 region has 15 residues. Unmatched junction bases numbered 7, after V lost 5 bases and J lost 5 bases. In DNA form, the CDR3 reads TGCGCCAGCAGCTTACCGGGACAGGGGAAAGATACGCAGTATTTT. It encodes CASSLPGQGKDTQYF.